This T cell receptor (beta chain) was sequenced in a study of OX40 agonist ivuxolimab in advanced cancers. Study background: Across the patients, intravenous ivuxolimab was delivered every 2 weeks at 0.01 to 10 mg/kg. Notes on the study in general: A proportion of nonresponders additionally exhibited low normalized T-cell clonal expansion.

The CDR3 runs to 18 residues. V was pared by 0 bases and J by 6 bases, with 13 bases of the junction left unmatched. Germline CDR1 SGHKS, CDR2 YYEKEE (reference sequence). Patients with autoimmune history or systemic immunosuppression were excluded. Only in-frame clones appear in the TCRdb table, and some are missing; sequencing was by immunoSEQ multiplex PCR. The table has about 71,000 clones, roughly 81% seen once. In regard to this clone: Its antigen is not identified.

Sample: CD4+ or CD8+ T cells sorted from blood, taken in a trial of the OX40 agonist ivuxolimab. The chain employs TRBV5-5 and TRBJ2-2, with 8 positions matching TRBD2. The sequence was collected from an adult with an advanced solid tumor such as melanoma, head and neck, liver or kidney cancer. The CDR3 reads CASSLDDWEREFSGELFF. The CDR3 DNA is TGTGCCAGCAGCTTGGACGATTGGGAGCGGGAGTTCTCCGGGGAGCTGTTTTTT. The variable domain in full, with the rest retrieved from reference TRBV5-5 and TRBJ2-2, is DAGVTQSPTHLIKTRGQQVTLRCSPISGHKSVSWYQQVLGQGPQFIFQYYEKEERGRGNFPDRFSARQFPNYSSELNVNALLLGDSALYLCASSLDDWEREFSGELFFGEGSRLTVL.